One sample yielded the 22 T cell receptor beta chains listed below, sequenced in a study of T cell responses to AZD1222 COVID-19 vaccine (dated by TCRdb to the early 2020s). In the paper's terms, the time point label means: baseline before first vaccination. The library was made by the immunoSEQ multiplex PCR assay. The table comes from immuneACCESS by way of TCRdb, which keeps in-frame sequences with V and J called. Part of the clones is missing from these tables; in studies checked, under half for an unresolved V gene and the rest for unknown reasons. This sample lists approximately 190,000 clones; approximately 94% were detected once. Over 7.5% of the sample is taken by the ten largest. This specimen consisted of peripheral blood, obtained on day 0 of AZD1222 vaccination. Source of these receptors: an adult in good health.

The V call is TRBV10-3, the J call TRBJ1-2; perhaps TRBD1 as D (6 bases). The germline V gene encodes CDR1 ENHRY and CDR2 SYGVKD. The CDR3 consists of 13 residues. The V end lost 3 bases, the J end lost 8 bases, and 13 bases lay between the germline ends. The chain's CDR3 is CAISDGTSLGYTF. The CDR3, as DNA: TGTGCCATCAGTGATGGGACATCCTTAGGCTACACCTTC.

A word on this clone: The identical CDR3 is also encoded by other nucleotide sequences in the sample. The rearrangement uses TRBV5-1 and TRBJ1-2; possibly TRBD1 for D (6 bases). Germline CDR1 is SGHRS and CDR2 is YFSETQ. The CDR3 loop spans 13 amino acids. Trimming left V 0 bases short and J 8 bases short, with 11 bases between. The CDR3 reads CASSLDRVEGYTF. CDR3 nucleotide sequence: TGCGCCAGCAGCTTGGACAGGGTGGAAGGCTACACCTTC.

The DNA of the CDR3 is TGTGCCAGCAGTGAAGGGGCAGAAATCCTGTACGAGCAGTACTTC. Protein sequence: CASSEGAEILYEQYF. The genes are TRBV2 and TRBJ2-7; unclear D gene. V dropped 1 base and J dropped 4 bases, with 14 bases sitting between them. Germline values: CDR1 SNHLY, CDR2 FYNNEI. There are 15 residues in the CDR3.

This chain connects TRBV19 to TRBJ2-3, with D perhaps being TRBD1 or TRBD2 (5 bases each). Germline values: CDR1 LNHDA, CDR2 SQIVND (reference sequence). This CDR3 has 15 amino acids. Deletions cut 4 bases from V and 4 bases from J, with 15 bases between. The chain's CDR3 is CASSTGTDGPDTQYF. The CDR3 coding sequence is TGTGCCAGTAGTACCGGGACGGATGGCCCAGATACGCAGTATTTT.

This chain connects TRBV12-3 or TRBV12-4 to TRBJ1-5; perhaps TRBD1 as D (6 bases). The V and J ends lost 8 bases and 3 bases respectively, with 11 bases between them. CDR3 length: 13 amino acids. The CDR3 loop reads CASSTGFNQPQHF. The CDR3, as DNA: TGTGCCAGCTCAACAGGGTTCAATCAGCCCCAGCATTTT.

This clone was counted a single time. This CDR3 reads CASSLWGEGASNEKLFF. CDR3 bases: TGTGCCAGCAGTTTATGGGGGGAAGGGGCGAGTAATGAAAAACTGTTTTTT. J is TRBJ1-4 and V is TRBV28; possibly TRBD1 for D (5 bases). Trimming stripped 0 bases from V and 4 bases from J, with 15 bases between. The CDR3 has 17 residues. Germline V CDR1 and CDR2: MDHEN, SYDVKM.

J is TRBJ2-1 and V is TRBV5-1; D is tentatively TRBD1 or TRBD2 (5 bases each). The germline V and J ends were trimmed by 4 bases and 7 bases, with 12 bases remaining between them. The CDR3 is 13 amino acids. Germline CDR1 reads SGHRS; CDR2 reads YFSETQ. CDR3 amino acids: CASSPVGGNEQFF. The DNA for the CDR3 is TGCGCCAGCAGCCCGGTTGGGGGTAATGAGCAGTTCTTC.

This clone was found once. The chain carries TRBV28 and TRBJ2-3; 10 bases are shared with TRBD2. The CDR3 is 15 amino acids. Germline trimming cut 9 bases from V and 5 bases from J; bases unmatched to any gene: 11. CDR1 and CDR2 (germline): MDHEN, SYDVKM. The CDR3 is CASPPTAGGIDTQYF. The CDR3 DNA is TGTGCCAGTCCTCCCACAGCGGGAGGGATAGATACGCAGTATTTT.

This clone was recorded once. Mismatch with germline at one junction end may stem from a read error. V is TRBV7-7 and J is TRBJ1-1, with TRBD1 as a possible D gene (5 bases). Germline loops: CDR1 SSHAT, CDR2 FNYEAQ (reference sequence). The CDR3 has 16 amino acids. CDR3 region: CASSPLTASWDTEAFF. DNA of the CDR3: TGTGCTAGCAGCCCATTGACAGCCTCATGGGACACTGAAGCTTTCTTT. Variable domain in full (rest from reference TRBV7-7 and TRBJ1-1): GAGVSQSPRYKVTKRGQDVTLRCDPISSHATLYWYQQALGQGPEFLTYFNYEAQPDKSGLPSDRFSAERPEGSISTLTIQRTEQRDSAMYRCASSPLTASWDTEAFFGQGTRLTVV.

The CDR3 nucleotides read TGTGCCAGCAGTGATGTCGTTACGAGCTCTGGAAACACCATATATTTT. Amino acids: CASSDVVTSSGNTIYF. The chain is built from TRBV2 and TRBJ1-3; D not resolved. Trimming stripped 3 bases from V and 0 bases from J, with 12 bases between. CDR1 is SNHLY and CDR2 is FYNNEI in the germline V gene. This CDR3 contains 16 residues.

This chain uses TRBV28 with TRBJ2-7; 8 nucleotides line up with TRBD2. The CDR3 contains 14 residues. Germline V gene data show CDR1 as MDHEN and CDR2 as SYDVKM. J lost 3 bases, V lost 6 bases, and 7 bases had no gene match. Here the CDR3 DNA reads TGTGCCAGCAGACGAACCGGGACTAGCTACGAGCAGTACTTC. Translated, it gives CASRRTGTSYEQYF.

The chain has TRBV9 and TRBJ1-2, with 7 bases lining up with TRBD1. The ends lost 3 bases at V and 4 bases at J; junction bases unmatched: 3. Germline loops: CDR1 SGDLS, CDR2 YYNGEE. The CDR3 is 13 amino acids. CDR3 in amino acids: CASSGQGSYGYTF. The CDR3, as DNA: TGTGCCAGCAGCGGACAGGGTAGCTATGGCTACACCTTC.

A note on this clone: Relative to the germline gene, one junction end is altered; a read error may explain this. V and J are TRBV29-1 and TRBJ1-1, with D uncertain. The CDR3 covers 13 residues. Germline V CDR1 and CDR2: SQVTM, ANQGSEA. The CDR3 nucleotides are TGCAGCGTTGACCCAGGTCTGAACGCTGAAGCTTTCTTT. It yields the protein CSVDPGLNAEAFF.

This sequence joins TRBV5-1 and TRBJ2-1; the D call may be TRBD1 or TRBD2 (5 bases each). With 1 base removed from V and 11 bases from J, the gap between germline ends came to 7 bases. Germline V gives CDR1 SGHRS, CDR2 YFSETQ. This CDR3 has 11 residues. The CDR3 loop is CASSLRDQQFF. CDR3 nucleotide sequence: TGCGCCAGCAGCTTGCGGGACCAGCAGTTCTTC. Variable domain in full (rest from reference TRBV5-1 and TRBJ2-1): KAGVTQTPRYLIKTRGQQVTLSCSPISGHRSVSWYQQTPGQGLQFLFEYFSETQRNKGNFPGRFSGRQFSNSRSEMNVSTLELGDSALYLCASSLRDQQFFGPGTRLTVL.

The chain couples TRBV2 to TRBJ2-3; 11 bases align to TRBD2. This CDR3 spans 18 amino acids. Germline CDR1 and CDR2: SNHLY and FYNNEI. The V segment lost 4 bases and the J segment 0 bases; nucleotides outside the gene matches: 9. The CDR3 coding sequence is TGTGCCAGCAGTGGTCCTAGCGGGAGGTCTACTAGCACAGATACGCAGTATTTT. Its protein product is CASSGPSGRSTSTDTQYF. Full variable domain (rest looked up from reference TRBV2 and TRBJ2-3): EPEVTQTPSHQVTQMGQEVILRCVPISNHLYFYWYRQILGQKVEFLVSFYNNEISEKSEIFDDQFSVERPDGSNFTLKIRSTKLEDSAMYFCASSGPSGRSTSTDTQYFGPGTRLTVL.

The genes are TRBV27 and TRBJ2-1, with TRBD2 matching 9 bases. The V segment lost 5 bases and the J segment 8 bases; nucleotides outside the gene matches: 10. CDR1 and CDR2 from the germline V gene are MNHEY and SMNVEV (reference sequence). The CDR3 runs to 15 residues. CDR3 bases: TGTGCCAGCAGTCCCTTAGCGGGAGAGCTCCATGAGCAGTTCTTC. This sequence encodes CASSPLAGELHEQFF.

V gene TRBV6-5 combines with J gene TRBJ2-7; D gene unclear. The CDR3 has 15 residues. Looked up from germline, CDR1 is MNHEY and CDR2 is SVGAGI. V lost 0 bases, J lost 0 bases, and 9 bases lay in between. In nucleotides, the CDR3 is TGTGCCAGCAGTTACTCGAGGACCATCTCCTACGAGCAGTACTTC. Its protein product is CASSYSRTISYEQYF.

The chain is built from TRBV7-2 and TRBJ2-5; D is uncertain. The CDR3 is 15 amino acids. V shed 4 bases and J shed 5 bases, with 17 bases lying between them. Germline V lookup: CDR1 SGHTA, CDR2 FQGNSA. The CDR3 here is CASSYLGSPGETQYF. The CDR3 DNA reads TGTGCCAGCAGCTACCTTGGGTCCCCCGGGGAGACCCAGTACTTC.

The chain links TRBV28 to TRBJ2-7, with 7 bases fitting TRBD1. The V and J ends lost 2 bases and 2 bases, in that order; junction bases with no gene match: 6. CDR1 and CDR2 from the germline V gene are MDHEN and SYDVKM. The CDR3 is 15 residues long. CDR3 nucleotides: TGTGCCAGCAGTTTACAGGGGGATAGGGCCTACGAGCAGTACTTC. Translation gives CASSLQGDRAYEQYF.

V usage is TRBV28 and J usage is TRBJ2-5; 10 positions agree with TRBD2. After removal of 8 bases from V and 8 bases from J, the junction contained 8 bases not matched to a gene. Germline CDR1 and CDR2: MDHEN and SYDVKM. The CDR3 has 13 amino acids. The CDR3 here is CASGVGLAETQYF. CDR3 DNA sequence: TGTGCCAGCGGTGTAGGACTAGCGGAAACCCAGTACTTC.

This rearrangement joins TRBV23-1 to TRBJ2-2, with 9 nucleotides matching TRBD2. TRBV23-1 is noted as an ORF with a role that remains uncertain. The length of the CDR3 is 21 residues. V lost 2 bases to trimming and J lost 4 bases; unmatched junction nucleotides: 20. The CDR3 sequence: CASSQTQQGSWAGGTTGELFF. The CDR3, as DNA: TGCGCCAGCAGTCAAACTCAACAGGGATCCTGGGCGGGAGGGACCACCGGGGAGCTGTTTTTT.

This clone was detected once. The J gene is TRBJ1-2, the V gene TRBV28; the D is unclear. The V gene's germline CDR1 is MDHEN and CDR2 SYDVKM. This CDR3 has 13 amino acids. Trimming took off 5 bases at V and 4 bases at J, with 11 bases between the two ends. CDR3 loop: CASSLPGGYGYTF. CDR3 bases: TGTGCCAGCAGTCTCCCCGGTGGCTATGGCTACACCTTC.